This is a list of T cell receptor beta chains from one sample in a study of long-term antiretroviral therapy in people with HIV. Some clones are missing from TCRdb's copy, which holds only in-frame ones; the method was immunoSEQ multiplex PCR. The sample holds 10,000 to 15,000 clones, around 77% seen once. The sample consisted of unsorted PBMCs, taken 1.3 years after starting antiretroviral therapy. These receptors came from a young woman with HIV. CDR3s include the opening cysteine and the closing phenylalanine or tryptophan. The D gene is left open where the match is weak. Only some rows state a clone size, as once, few, many or a class for expanded clones.

abundance	d_gene	v_gene	j_gene	CDR3nt	CDR3aa
once	TRBD2	TRBV30	TRBJ2-2	TGTGCCTGGAGTGTACAGAGGACTAGCGGGATCTTCACCGGGGAGCTGTTTTTT	CAWSVQRTSGIFTGELFF
-	-	TRBV28	TRBJ2-3	TGTGCCACCGCGATGGCTAGCGATATGAGGGGTACGCAGTATTTT	CATAMASDMRGTQYF
-	TRBD1	TRBV2	TRBJ1-4	TGTGCCAGCAGTGTGGGGACAGTCAATGAAAAACTGTTTTTT	CASSVGTVNEKLFF
-	TRBD1	TRBV11-1	TRBJ2-7	TGTGCCAGCAGCAAAACCGGGACAGAATTTAACTCCTACGAGCAGTACTTC	CASSKTGTEFNSYEQYF
-	TRBD2	TRBV2	TRBJ2-7	TGTGCCAGCAGACTCACGGGTCCGGGAGGCGAGCAGTACTTC	CASRLTGPGGEQYF
-	-	TRBV5-4	TRBJ2-1	TGTGCCAGCAGCTTGCATGGGGGCAGCTCCTACAATGAGCAGTTCTTC	CASSLHGGSSYNEQFF
-	-	TRBV5-1	TRBJ1-1	TGCGCCAGCGGCCAGACCGGGACCCCCGGGACGGGGGCTGAAGCTTTCTTT	CASGQTGTPGTGAEAFF
-	-	TRBV30	TRBJ1-2	TGTGCCTGGAGTGTTGGAACCTATGGCTACACCTTC	CAWSVGTYGYTF
once	-	TRBV2	TRBJ2-3	TGTGCCAGCGAGTCAGCGCGGGCTAGCACAGATACGCAGTATTTT	CASESARASTDTQYF
-	-	TRBV6-1	TRBJ2-7	TGTGCCAGCAGTGAAGAGAAACCCTGGGGGAGACTTTACTACGAGCAGTACTTC	CASSEEKPWGRLYYEQYF
-	TRBD1	TRBV2	TRBJ1-2	TGTGCCAGCAGCGAACTAAGGACAGGGGAAGTGGATGGCTACACCTTC	CASSELRTGEVDGYTF